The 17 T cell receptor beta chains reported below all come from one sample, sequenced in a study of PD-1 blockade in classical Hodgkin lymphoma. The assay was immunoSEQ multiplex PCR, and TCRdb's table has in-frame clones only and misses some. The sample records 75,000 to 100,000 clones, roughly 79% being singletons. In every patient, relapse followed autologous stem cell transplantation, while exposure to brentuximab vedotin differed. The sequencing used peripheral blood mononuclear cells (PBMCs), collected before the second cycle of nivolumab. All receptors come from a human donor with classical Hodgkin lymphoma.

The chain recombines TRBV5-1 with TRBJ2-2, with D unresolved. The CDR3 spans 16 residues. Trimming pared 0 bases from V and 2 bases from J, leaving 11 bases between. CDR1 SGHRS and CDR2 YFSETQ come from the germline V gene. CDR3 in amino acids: CASSLDGGTNTGELFF. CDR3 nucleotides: TGCGCCAGCAGCTTGGATGGCGGTACAAACACCGGGGAGCTGTTTTTT.

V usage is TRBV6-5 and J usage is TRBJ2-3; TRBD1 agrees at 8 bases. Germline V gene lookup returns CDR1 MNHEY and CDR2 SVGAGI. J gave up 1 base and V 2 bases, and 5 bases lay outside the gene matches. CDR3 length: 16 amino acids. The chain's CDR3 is CASSYQGATGTDTQYF. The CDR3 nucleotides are TGTGCCAGCAGTTACCAGGGGGCGACCGGCACAGATACGCAGTATTTT.

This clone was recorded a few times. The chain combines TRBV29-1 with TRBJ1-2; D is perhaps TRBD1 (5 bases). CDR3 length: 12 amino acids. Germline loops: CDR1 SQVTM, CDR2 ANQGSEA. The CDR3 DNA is TGCAGGGCCAGTGGGGGTGGCTATGGCTACACCTTC. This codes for CRASGGGYGYTF.

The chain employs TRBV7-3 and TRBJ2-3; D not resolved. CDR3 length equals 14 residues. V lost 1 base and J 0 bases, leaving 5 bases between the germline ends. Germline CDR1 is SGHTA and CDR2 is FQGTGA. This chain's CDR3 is CASSLRGSTDTQYF. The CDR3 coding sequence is TGTGCCAGCAGCTTAAGGGGTAGCACAGATACGCAGTATTTT.

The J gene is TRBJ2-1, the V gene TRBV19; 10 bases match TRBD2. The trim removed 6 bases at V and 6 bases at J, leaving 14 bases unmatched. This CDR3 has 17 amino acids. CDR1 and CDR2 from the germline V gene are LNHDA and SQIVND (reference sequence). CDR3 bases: TGTGCCAGTAGAATTAACCGTCCTAGCGGGAGCCCCAATGAGCAGTTCTTC. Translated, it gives CASRINRPSGSPNEQFF.

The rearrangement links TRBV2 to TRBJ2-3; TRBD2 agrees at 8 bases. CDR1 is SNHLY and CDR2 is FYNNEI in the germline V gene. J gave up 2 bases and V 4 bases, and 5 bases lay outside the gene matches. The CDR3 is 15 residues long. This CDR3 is CASSVVSGVTDTQYF. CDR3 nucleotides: TGTGCCAGCAGTGTGGTTAGCGGGGTCACAGATACGCAGTATTTT. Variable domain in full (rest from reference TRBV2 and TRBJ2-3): EPEVTQTPSHQVTQMGQEVILRCVPISNHLYFYWYRQILGQKVEFLVSFYNNEISEKSEIFDDQFSVERPDGSNFTLKIRSTKLEDSAMYFCASSVVSGVTDTQYFGPGTRLTVL.

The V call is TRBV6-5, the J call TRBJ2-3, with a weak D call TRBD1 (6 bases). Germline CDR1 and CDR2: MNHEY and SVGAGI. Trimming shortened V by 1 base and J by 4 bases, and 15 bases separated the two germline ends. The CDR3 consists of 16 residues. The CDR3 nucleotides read TGTGCCAGCAGTTACTTTGGGCAGGGGCAAGCAGATACGCAGTATTTT. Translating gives CASSYFGQGQADTQYF.

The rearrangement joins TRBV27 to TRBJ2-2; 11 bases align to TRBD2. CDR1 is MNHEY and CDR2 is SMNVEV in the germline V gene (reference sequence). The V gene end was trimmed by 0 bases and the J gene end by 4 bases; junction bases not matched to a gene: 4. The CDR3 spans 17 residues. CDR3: CASSLSGLAGRTGELFF. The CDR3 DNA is TGTGCCAGCAGTTTATCTGGACTAGCGGGCCGCACCGGGGAGCTGTTTTTT.

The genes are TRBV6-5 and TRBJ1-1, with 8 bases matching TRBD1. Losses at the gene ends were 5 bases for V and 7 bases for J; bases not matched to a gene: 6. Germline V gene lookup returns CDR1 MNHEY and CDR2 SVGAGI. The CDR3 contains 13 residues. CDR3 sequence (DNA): TGTGCCAGCAGTCCTGGACAGGGAGGTGAAGCTTTCTTT. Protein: CASSPGQGGEAFF.

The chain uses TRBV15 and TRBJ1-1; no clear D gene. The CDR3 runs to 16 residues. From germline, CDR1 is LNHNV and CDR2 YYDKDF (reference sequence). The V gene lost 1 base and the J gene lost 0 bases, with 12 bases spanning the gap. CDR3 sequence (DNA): TGTGCCACCAGCAGAGGGTCCGGGATGGTGAACACTGAAGCTTTCTTT. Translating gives CATSRGSGMVNTEAFF. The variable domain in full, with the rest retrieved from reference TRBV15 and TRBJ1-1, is DAMVIQNPRYQVTQFGKPVTLSCSQTLNHNVMYWYQQKSSQAPKLLFHYYDKDFNNEADTPDNFQSRRPNTSFCFLDIRSPGLGDTAMYLCATSRGSGMVNTEAFFGQGTRLTVV.

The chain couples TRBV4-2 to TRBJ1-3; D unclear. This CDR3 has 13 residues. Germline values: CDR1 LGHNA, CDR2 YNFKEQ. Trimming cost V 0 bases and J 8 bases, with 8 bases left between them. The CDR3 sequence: CASSQDGLYTIYF. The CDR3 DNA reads TGTGCCAGCAGCCAAGATGGCCTATACACCATATATTTT.

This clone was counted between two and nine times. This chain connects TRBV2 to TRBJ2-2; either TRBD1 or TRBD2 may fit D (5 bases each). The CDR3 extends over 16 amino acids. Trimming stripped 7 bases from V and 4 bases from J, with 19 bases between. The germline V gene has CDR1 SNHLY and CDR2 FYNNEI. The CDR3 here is CASTEGNSLSTGELFF. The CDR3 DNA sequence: TGTGCCAGCACCGAGGGGAACTCCCTGAGCACCGGGGAGCTGTTTTTT.

DNA of the CDR3: TGTGCCTGGAGTGCCCAGGGGGGCGAGCAGTACTTC. Its protein is CAWSAQGGEQYF. J is TRBJ2-7 and V is TRBV30, with a possible D match to TRBD1 (7 bases). This CDR3 contains 12 residues. Germline V gene data show CDR1 as GTSNPN and CDR2 as SVGIG (reference sequence). The germline V and J ends were trimmed by 1 base and 6 bases, with 10 bases remaining between them.

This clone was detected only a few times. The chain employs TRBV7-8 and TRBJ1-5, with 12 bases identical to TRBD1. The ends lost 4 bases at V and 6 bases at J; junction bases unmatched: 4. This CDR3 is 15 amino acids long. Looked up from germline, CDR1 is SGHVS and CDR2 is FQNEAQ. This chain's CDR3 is CASSWGQGASQPQHF. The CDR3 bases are TGTGCCAGCAGCTGGGGACAGGGGGCCAGTCAGCCCCAGCATTTT.

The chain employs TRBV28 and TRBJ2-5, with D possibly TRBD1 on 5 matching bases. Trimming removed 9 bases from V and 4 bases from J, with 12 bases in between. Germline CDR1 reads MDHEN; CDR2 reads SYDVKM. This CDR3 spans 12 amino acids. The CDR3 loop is CASRTGLETQYF. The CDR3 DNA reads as TGTGCCAGTCGTACAGGCCTAGAGACCCAGTACTTC.

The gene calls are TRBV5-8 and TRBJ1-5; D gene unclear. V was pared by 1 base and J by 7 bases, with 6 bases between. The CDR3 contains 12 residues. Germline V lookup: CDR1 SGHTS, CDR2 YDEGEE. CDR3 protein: CASSLLRQPQHF. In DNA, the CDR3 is TGTGCCAGCAGCTTGTTACGCCAGCCCCAGCATTTT.

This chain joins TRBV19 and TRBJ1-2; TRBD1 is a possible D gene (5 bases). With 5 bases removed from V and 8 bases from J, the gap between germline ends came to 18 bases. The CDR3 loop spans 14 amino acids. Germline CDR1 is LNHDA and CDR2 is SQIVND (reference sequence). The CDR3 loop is CASSPGVLVFGYTF. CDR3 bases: TGTGCCAGTAGTCCGGGGGTTCTTGTATTCGGCTACACCTTC. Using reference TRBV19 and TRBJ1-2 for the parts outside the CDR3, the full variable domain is DGGITQSPKYLFRKEGQNVTLSCEQNLNHDAMYWYRQDPGQGLRLIYYSQIVNDFQKGDIAEGYSVSREKKESFPLTVTSAQKNPTAFYLCASSPGVLVFGYTFGSGTRLTVV.